Below, 2 T cell receptor beta chains from the same sample are listed, as sequenced in a study of T-cell memory formation after mild COVID-19. TCRdb called the 5' RACE reads again in MiXCR, with one record for every CDR3 protein. In the table there are 350,000 to 500,000 distinct CDR3 sequences, less than 25% of which are singletons. The material sequenced was PBMCs or a T cell subset sorted from them (not recorded which). These receptors were collected from an adult woman who had mild COVID-19 (a few samples of this study predate the infection). Cell type and time point are not known.

This clonotype was observed a few times. This chain links TRBV7-3 with TRBJ2-1; 9 bases align to TRBD2. V gave up 2 bases and J gave up 6 bases; unmatched junction bases: 8. CDR3 length equals 16 residues. The germline CDR1 and CDR2 sequences are SGHTA and FQGTGA. The CDR3 sequence: CASSLGGGRATNEQFF. The CDR3 DNA is TGTGCCAGCAGCTTAGGCGGCGGGAGGGCCACCAATGAGCAGTTCTTC.

In its sample, this clonotype was seen a few times. The gene calls are TRBV7-2 and TRBJ2-3, with D possibly being TRBD2 (7 bases). Trimming shortened V by 1 base and J by 1 base, and 15 bases separated the two germline ends. The CDR3 consists of 17 residues. Germline V gene lookup returns CDR1 SGHTA and CDR2 FQGNSA. CDR3 coding DNA: TGTGCCAGCAGCTTAGAGGTGGGGGGGCGAGGCACAGATACGCAGTATTTT. Amino acid sequence: CASSLEVGGRGTDTQYF. Looking up the rest from reference TRBV7-2 and TRBJ2-3 gives the full variable domain: GAGVSQSPSNKVTEKGKDVELRCDPISGHTALYWYRQSLGQGLEFLIYFQGNSAPDKSGLPSDRFSAERTGGSVSTLTIQRTQQEDSAVYLCASSLEVGGRGTDTQYFGPGTRLTVL.